One sample yielded the 7 T cell receptor beta chains listed below, sequenced in a study of CD8 T cells in Susac syndrome. RNA was extracted with the RNeasy kit, and a quantity of roughly 0.5 to 1 ug was reverse transcribed using random hexamers. In TCRdb, the immunoSEQ multiplex PCR reads were re-called with MiXCR into one record per CDR3 protein. The sample has around 99,000 distinct CDR3 sequences; roughly 95% are singletons. The sample was CD4+ T cells from PBMCs. These receptors all come from a human donor in good health.

V is TRBV6-5 and J is TRBJ2-3; perhaps D is TRBD1 or TRBD2 (6 bases each). Germline V gene lookup returns CDR1 MNHEY and CDR2 SVGAGI. V was trimmed by 4 bases and J by 2 bases, leaving 13 bases between them. This CDR3 contains 15 residues. In DNA, the CDR3 is TGTGCCAGCAGTTTGAGAAGGGGGGACACAGATACGCAGTATTTT. Amino acid sequence: CASSLRRGDTDTQYF.

The chain recombines TRBV5-8 with TRBJ2-6; D ambiguous. Trimming pared 4 bases from V and 2 bases from J, leaving 7 bases between. Germline values: CDR1 SGHTS, CDR2 YDEGEE. This CDR3 is built from 14 residues. The CDR3 loop is CASSPQPGANVLTF. CDR3 DNA: TGTGCCAGCAGCCCCCAACCTGGGGCCAACGTCCTGACTTTC. The variable domain in full, completed from reference TRBV5-8 and TRBJ2-6, reads EAGVTQSPTHLIKTRGQQATLRCSPISGHTSVYWYQQALGLGLQFLLWYDEGEERNRGNFPPRFSGRQFPNYSSELNVNALELEDSALYLCASSPQPGANVLTFGAGSRLTVL.

This chain links TRBV19 with TRBJ1-6; D is ambiguous. In germline, CDR1 is LNHDA, CDR2 SQIVND (reference sequence). The CDR3 consists of 14 residues. V dropped 2 bases and J dropped 5 bases, with 7 bases sitting between them. The CDR3 protein is CASSIRGDNSPLHF. The DNA of the CDR3 is TGTGCCAGTAGTATACGCGGGGATAATTCACCCCTCCACTTT.

This clonotype was picked up one time. The chain links TRBV19 to TRBJ2-5, with TRBD2 as a possible D gene (6 bases). Trimming cost V 8 bases and J 2 bases, with 21 bases left between them. Germline V gene lookup returns CDR1 LNHDA and CDR2 SQIVND (reference sequence). The CDR3 length is 16 residues. Here the CDR3 DNA reads TGTGCCAGTCGAACCCAGGGACTCTCCCATCAAGAGACCCAGTACTTC. It yields the protein CASRTQGLSHQETQYF.

J is TRBJ1-2 and V is TRBV18, with a tentative D call TRBD1 (5 bases). The CDR3 consists of 13 residues. The V end lost 3 bases, the J end lost 5 bases, and 10 bases lay between the germline ends. Germline CDR1 KGHSH, CDR2 LQKENI. Here the CDR3 reads CASSPPDTYGYTF. CDR3 in DNA: TGTGCCAGCTCACCTCCGGACACGTATGGCTACACCTTC.

The chain carries TRBV7-9 and TRBJ2-1; 10 positions agree with TRBD2. The length of the CDR3 is 18 residues. J was trimmed by 3 bases and V by 1 base; bases with no gene match: 9. Looked up from germline, CDR1 is SEHNR and CDR2 is FQNEAQ (reference sequence). CDR3 nucleotide sequence: TGTGCCAGCAGCTTAGAAAGCCTAGCGGGGGCCTTCTACAATGAGCAGTTCTTC. It translates to CASSLESLAGAFYNEQFF.

This chain joins TRBV4-3 and TRBJ2-7; D is ambiguous. The CDR3 covers 15 residues. CDR1 is LGHNA and CDR2 is YSLEER in the germline V gene. The ends were cut back, 1 base at V and 2 bases at J, with 12 bases in the middle. CDR3 coding DNA: TGCGCCAGCAGCCAAGGGGTTACAGAAACCTACGAGCAGTACTTC. Its translation: CASSQGVTETYEQYF.